This T cell receptor (beta chain) was found in a study of PD-L1 blockade in urothelial cancer. For the study at large: When patients started atezolizumab in about 2014, it was given at 1,200 mg intravenously every 3 weeks. Timepoints chosen for blood analysis were 3 weeks (second dose) and 6 weeks after treatment start. Most patients, about nine tenths of the roughly 30, were males with bladder-origin cancer.

Trimming left V 8 bases short and J 0 bases short, with 10 bases between. Looked up from germline, CDR1 is SNHLY and CDR2 is FYNNEI. This CDR3 spans 14 amino acids. Using immunoSEQ multiplex PCR, the repertoire was profiled, and TCRdb retains in-frame clones only, with some absent. The table lists about 84,000 clones, about 81% of them singletons. Patients presented with locally advanced or metastatic urothelial carcinoma. The chain uses TRBV2 and TRBJ2-2; D perhaps matches TRBD1 (6 bases). Specimen: PBMCs, collected around atezolizumab (anti-PD-L1) treatment. The source of this sequence is a man aged 65 to 79 with urothelial cancer. This CDR3 is CASVRDTNTGELFF. As DNA, the CDR3 is TGTGCCAGCGTTCGGGACACGAACACCGGGGAGCTGTTTTTT. Full variable domain (rest looked up from reference TRBV2 and TRBJ2-2): EPEVTQTPSHQVTQMGQEVILRCVPISNHLYFYWYRQILGQKVEFLVSFYNNEISEKSEIFDDQFSVERPDGSNFTLKIRSTKLEDSAMYFCASVRDTNTGELFFGEGSRLTVL.